Detailed here is one T cell receptor beta chain. Its antigen is as yet unknown. The CDR3 is 11 residues long. The V gene's germline CDR1 is MNHEY and CDR2 SMNVEV (reference sequence). The V end lost 6 bases, the J end lost 3 bases, and 3 bases lay between the germline ends. These data are taken from a study of multiple sclerosis patients with progressive multifocal leukoencephalopathy. Study outcomes and limitations: Less diverse TRB repertoires were suggested in most PML patients.

Stated time point: before natalizumab initiation. Spiked into each PCR were synthetic inline TR CDR3 controls of all V-J pairings. Libraries were prepared by immunoSEQ multiplex PCR; TCRdb keeps only in-frame clonotypes and omits some of them. Among approximately 26,000 clones listed, approximately 90% were seen once. Sequenced: PBMCs. The J gene is TRBJ2-1, the V gene TRBV27; D uncertain. The receptor's source is a human donor with multiple sclerosis. CDR3 bases: TGTGCCAGCAGGCTCTACAATGAGCAGTTCTTC. It specifies CASRLYNEQFF.